The 26 T cell receptor beta chains reported below all come from one sample, sequenced in a study of blood T cell repertoires in COVID-19. Sequencing was performed with immunoSEQ multiplex PCR; in TCRdb, only in-frame clones are kept and a portion is missing. This sample has about 250,000 clones, with 86% found just once. The sample comprised peripheral blood. These receptors all come from a woman between 55 and 75 years old who had recovered from COVID-19.

V and J are TRBV7-9 and TRBJ1-5, with D perhaps matching TRBD1 (6 bases). V was cut by 2 bases and J by 0 bases, with 11 bases left in between. There are 16 residues in the CDR3. CDR1 SEHNR and CDR2 FQNEAQ come from the germline V gene (reference sequence). This CDR3 is CASSLSGAYSNQPQHF. For the CDR3, the DNA is TGTGCCAGCAGCTTATCAGGGGCCTATAGCAATCAGCCCCAGCATTTT. Full variable domain (outside the CDR3, taken from reference TRBV7-9 and TRBJ1-5): DTGVSQNPRHKITKRGQNVTFRCDPISEHNRLYWYRQTLGQGPEFLTYFQNEAQLEKSRLLSDRFSAERPKGSFSTLEIQRTEQGDSAMYLCASSLSGAYSNQPQHFGDGTRLSIL.

The chain couples TRBV19 to TRBJ1-2; D perhaps matches TRBD1 (6 bases). The CDR3 consists of 16 residues. Deletions cut 11 bases from V and 0 bases from J, with 22 bases between. Germline CDR1 LNHDA, CDR2 SQIVND (reference sequence). The CDR3 sequence is CAARGRGGTTNYGYTF. In DNA form, the CDR3 reads TGTGCCGCGCGTGGTCGAGGGGGAACCACTAACTATGGCTACACCTTC.

V and J are TRBV3-1 (or the pseudogene TRBV3-2) and TRBJ1-5; D gene unclear. CDR1 and CDR2 from the germline V gene are LGHDT and YNNKEL (reference sequence). Trimming removed 1 base from V and 5 bases from J, with 9 bases in between. The CDR3 runs to 14 residues. In DNA, the CDR3 is TGTGCCAGCAGCCAAGGCAGCGGAGATCAGCCCCAGCATTTT. Translation gives CASSQGSGDQPQHF.

The genes are TRBV7-3 and TRBJ1-6; no firm D call. Germline V lookup: CDR1 SGHTA, CDR2 FQGTGA. Trimming took off 1 base at V and 5 bases at J, with 15 bases between the two ends. The CDR3 is made up of 17 amino acids. CDR3 coding DNA: TGTGCCAGCAGCTTAATCGCCCCGCCCGGGGATAATTCACCCCTCCACTTT. Its protein product is CASSLIAPPGDNSPLHF. The full variable domain, rest sourced from reference TRBV7-3 and TRBJ1-6, is GAGVSQTPSNKVTEKGKYVELRCDPISGHTALYWYRQSLGQGPEFLIYFQGTGAADDSGLPNDRFFAVRPEGSVSTLKIQRTERGDSAVYLCASSLIAPPGDNSPLHFGNGTRLTVT.

The count of this clone is one. The chain employs TRBV9 and TRBJ1-2, with TRBD1 as a possible D gene (5 bases). Trimming shortened V by 0 bases and J by 1 base, and 7 bases separated the two germline ends. Germline V gene sequence: CDR1 SGDLS, CDR2 YYNGEE. This CDR3 is 14 amino acids long. In DNA, the CDR3 is TGTGCCAGCAGCGTAGAGGGACTTAACTATGGCTACACCTTC. Its translation: CASSVEGLNYGYTF.

J is TRBJ1-3 and V is TRBV5-5; no definite D call. This CDR3 has 15 residues. Trimming took 0 bases from V and 4 from J, leaving 11 bases between them. Looked up from germline, CDR1 is SGHKS and CDR2 is YYEKEE (reference sequence). The CDR3 DNA reads TGTGCCAGCAGCTTGGGTACCCAACTCGGAAACACCATATATTTT. This codes for CASSLGTQLGNTIYF.

The gene calls are TRBV7-2 and TRBJ1-4; unclear D gene. Germline V gives CDR1 SGHTA, CDR2 FQGNSA. V gave up 2 bases and J gave up 6 bases, with 19 bases separating them. This CDR3 is built from 17 residues. Here the CDR3 reads CASSLIWVARADEKLFF. For the CDR3, the DNA is TGTGCCAGCAGCTTAATTTGGGTCGCTCGAGCGGATGAAAAACTGTTTTTT.

The rearrangement joins TRBV4-3 to TRBJ1-4, with 9 positions matching TRBD1. V lost 0 bases to trimming and J lost 7 bases; unmatched junction nucleotides: 15. Germline V gene lookup returns CDR1 LGHNA and CDR2 YSLEER. CDR3 length: 19 amino acids. Here the CDR3 DNA reads TGCGCCAGCAGCCAAGATTCAGGACAGGGGCTTCAATGGCCTGAAAAACTGTTTTTT. Translation: CASSQDSGQGLQWPEKLFF.

This chain connects TRBV5-5 to TRBJ2-1; D perhaps matches TRBD2 (6 bases). Germline loops: CDR1 SGHKS, CDR2 YYEKEE (reference sequence). The CDR3 is 14 residues long. V lost 2 bases and J lost 7, with 13 bases in between. The CDR3 protein is CASSFGLARNEQFF. DNA of the CDR3: TGTGCCAGCAGCTTCGGGCTAGCGAGGAATGAGCAGTTCTTC.

This chain joins TRBV5-1 and TRBJ1-5, with 7 bases lining up with TRBD1. V lost 9 bases to trimming and J lost 2 bases; unmatched junction nucleotides: 11. Germline V gives CDR1 SGHRS, CDR2 YFSETQ. The length of the CDR3 is 15 residues. This CDR3 is CATRRGPDGNQPQHF. The CDR3 nucleotides are TGCGCCACCCGAAGGGGGCCCGACGGCAATCAGCCCCAGCATTTT.

The count of this clone is one. The rearrangement joins TRBV6-6 to TRBJ2-3; TRBD2 matches 7 bases. The germline gives CDR1 MNHNY, CDR2 SVGAGI (reference sequence). With 5 bases clipped from V and 3 bases from J, the junction kept 17 bases outside the gene matches. The CDR3 spans 18 residues. The DNA of the CDR3 is TGTGCCAGCAGTCTAGGCCTGGCCCCAGCGGGGAGAACAGATACGCAGTATTTT. It encodes CASSLGLAPAGRTDTQYF.

The rearrangement uses TRBV5-4 and TRBJ2-3; 11 nucleotides align to TRBD2. CDR3 length equals 16 residues. Germline CDR1 SGHNT, CDR2 YYREEE (reference sequence). V lost 0 bases and J lost 6; bases outside the gene matches: 6. The CDR3 protein is CASSLVSGGAGDTQYF. Written as DNA, the CDR3 is TGTGCCAGCAGCTTGGTTAGCGGGGGGGCAGGGGATACGCAGTATTTT.

This clone appeared a single time. V gene TRBV6-1 combines with J gene TRBJ1-1; D gene uncertain. Germline V CDR1 and CDR2: MNHNS, SASEGT. The CDR3 is 17 residues long. V gave up 0 bases and J gave up 1 base, with 15 bases separating them. As DNA, the CDR3 is TGTGCCAGCAGTGAAGCGCTTCTCCGGGGTTGGAACACTGAAGCTTTCTTT. Its translation is CASSEALLRGWNTEAFF.

This clone came up once. J is TRBJ1-1 and V is TRBV24-1; TRBD1 is a possible D gene (6 bases). The germline V and J ends were trimmed by 7 bases and 4 bases, with 27 bases remaining between them. The germline V gene has CDR1 KGHDR and CDR2 SFDVKD. This CDR3 is 18 amino acids long. The CDR3 DNA reads TGTGCCACCAGCGAAAACCGCGGGGGGCATAAGGGGAGCACTGAAGCTTTCTTT. Translation: CATSENRGGHKGSTEAFF.

The V and J genes are TRBV9 and TRBJ2-7, with 7 positions matching TRBD1. V gave up 3 bases and J gave up 2 bases; unmatched junction bases: 8. The V gene's germline CDR1 is SGDLS and CDR2 YYNGEE. The CDR3 runs to 15 residues. CDR3 in amino acids: CASSAQDRATYEQYF. The CDR3 bases are TGTGCCAGCAGCGCACAAGACAGGGCAACCTACGAGCAGTACTTC.

The chain uses TRBV5-6 and TRBJ2-5; D call uncertain. The V and J ends lost 2 bases and 5 bases respectively, with 7 bases between them. The CDR3 is 12 residues long. Germline assignment: CDR1 SGHDT and CDR2 YYEEEE. The CDR3 DNA is TGTGCCAGCAGCTTTGTTTCGGAGACCCAGTACTTC. Encoded protein: CASSFVSETQYF.

This clone was recorded at least ten times. This chain joins TRBV2 and TRBJ1-6; possibly TRBD1 for D (5 bases). This CDR3 spans 14 amino acids. The V gene lost 3 bases and the J gene lost 9 bases, with 12 bases spanning the gap. Germline V gene sequence: CDR1 SNHLY, CDR2 FYNNEI. The CDR3 here is CASSDRVRGSPLHF. CDR3 DNA: TGTGCCAGCAGTGACAGGGTCAGAGGTTCACCCCTCCACTTT.

This chain joins TRBV24-1 and TRBJ1-2; possibly TRBD1 for D (6 bases). In germline, CDR1 is KGHDR, CDR2 SFDVKD. The CDR3 has 12 residues. Trimming took off 4 bases at V and 7 bases at J, with 9 bases between the two ends. The CDR3: CATSDADSGYTF. The CDR3 nucleotides read TGTGCCACCAGTGACGCGGACAGTGGCTACACCTTC.

The chain has TRBV28 and TRBJ2-2; 10 bases match TRBD1. Per the germline V gene, CDR1 is MDHEN and CDR2 is SYDVKM. This CDR3 is built from 18 residues. Germline trimming cut 4 bases from V and 0 bases from J; bases unmatched to any gene: 8. The CDR3 DNA reads as TGTGCCAGCAGTTCTAGACCGGGACAGGGGTCGAACACCGGGGAGCTGTTTTTT. It specifies CASSSRPGQGSNTGELFF. The whole variable domain, filled in from reference TRBV28 and TRBJ2-2, reads DVKVTQSSRYLVKRTGEKVFLECVQDMDHENMFWYRQDPGLGLRLIYFSYDVKMKEKGDIPEGYSVSREKKERFSLILESASTNQTSMYLCASSSRPGQGSNTGELFFGEGSRLTVL.

The chain recombines TRBV7-8 with TRBJ2-3, with 8 bases fitting TRBD2. Germline CDR1 SGHVS, CDR2 FQNEAQ. Losses at the gene ends were 2 bases for V and 3 bases for J; bases not matched to a gene: 7. The CDR3 length is 16 residues. The CDR3 here is CASSLPRGGRTDTQYF. DNA for the CDR3: TGTGCCAGCAGCTTACCTCGCGGGGGGCGGACAGATACGCAGTATTTT. The whole variable domain, filled in from reference TRBV7-8 and TRBJ2-3, reads GAGVSQSPRYKVAKRGQDVALRCDPISGHVSLFWYQQALGQGPEFLTYFQNEAQLDKSGLPSDRFFAERPEGSVSTLKIQRTQQEDSAVYLCASSLPRGGRTDTQYFGPGTRLTVL.

This clone was observed a few times. This chain connects TRBV11-2 to TRBJ2-1, with 11 bases aligning to TRBD1. Germline lookup yields CDR1 SGHAT and CDR2 FQNNGV. The CDR3 length is 15 residues. Trimming took 5 bases from V and 0 from J; bases not matched to a gene: 0. The CDR3 here is CASSGQGASYNEQFF. The CDR3 nucleotides read TGTGCCAGCAGCGGACAGGGGGCCTCCTACAATGAGCAGTTCTTC.

This chain joins TRBV11-3 and TRBJ2-5; D is perhaps TRBD2 (6 bases). V lost 5 bases and J 1 base, leaving 8 bases between the germline ends. Germline CDR1 reads SGHNT; CDR2 reads YENEEA. The CDR3 sequence is 13 residues long. The CDR3 sequence: CASSRGIQETQYF. The CDR3 region has the DNA TGTGCCAGCAGCCGGGGGATCCAAGAGACCCAGTACTTC. Using reference TRBV11-3 and TRBJ2-5 for the parts outside the CDR3, the full variable domain is EAGVVQSPRYKIIEKKQPVAFWCNPISGHNTLYWYLQNLGQGPELLIRYENEEAVDDSQLPKDRFSAERLKGVDSTLKIQPAELGDSAVYLCASSRGIQETQYFGPGTRLLVL.

The chain links TRBV7-3 to TRBJ2-7; tentatively, D is TRBD2 (6 bases). The CDR3 has 15 amino acids. The germline gives CDR1 SGHTA, CDR2 FQGTGA. V dropped 2 bases and J dropped 0 bases, with 11 bases sitting between them. The chain's CDR3 is CASSLLGLSSYEQYF. The CDR3 bases are TGTGCCAGCAGCTTATTGGGACTGAGCTCCTACGAGCAGTACTTC. The variable domain in full, with the rest retrieved from reference TRBV7-3 and TRBJ2-7, is GAGVSQTPSNKVTEKGKYVELRCDPISGHTALYWYRQSLGQGPEFLIYFQGTGAADDSGLPNDRFFAVRPEGSVSTLKIQRTERGDSAVYLCASSLLGLSSYEQYFGPGTRLTVT.

This rearrangement joins TRBV6-5 to TRBJ1-6; 9 positions match TRBD1. The CDR3 runs 12 residues. Per the germline V gene, CDR1 is MNHEY and CDR2 is SVGAGI. Trimming cost V 6 bases and J 14 bases; bases outside gene matches: 5. CDR3 in DNA: TGTGCCAGCAGCTCCCGGACAGGGGCCCTCCACTTT. Translating gives CASSSRTGALHF.

In its sample, this clone was seen once. This chain joins TRBV27 and TRBJ2-7, with a possible D match to TRBD1 (6 bases). V shed 2 bases and J shed 0 bases, with 8 bases lying between them. The germline V gene has CDR1 MNHEY and CDR2 SMNVEV (reference sequence). The CDR3 totals 14 residues. CDR3 nucleotides: TGTGCCAGCAGTTTACAGGGGAGCTCCTACGAGCAGTACTTC. Translating gives CASSLQGSSYEQYF.

The chain links TRBV5-1 to TRBJ1-6; D remains unclear. V was shortened by 2 bases and J by 8 bases, with 8 bases between the two germline ends. There are 13 residues in the CDR3. Germline CDR1 reads SGHRS; CDR2 reads YFSETQ. CDR3: CASSFGADSPLHF. CDR3 DNA sequence: TGCGCCAGCAGCTTCGGAGCCGATTCACCCCTCCACTTT.